Each of the 8 T cell receptor beta chains below was sequenced from the same sample in a study of T cell responses to AZD1222 COVID-19 vaccine. TCRdb's table, derived via immunoSEQ multiplex PCR, lists solely in-frame clones and lacks some. The top ten hold less than 6% of the sample, which has about 120,000 clones, around 88% seen once. Sample: peripheral blood, taken on day 0 of AZD1222 vaccination. The receptor set was obtained from an adult in good health.

The chain carries TRBV6-5 and TRBJ1-5; 9 bases match TRBD1. The ends lost 4 bases at V and 8 bases at J; junction bases unmatched: 9. The CDR3 is 15 residues long. CDR1 is MNHEY, CDR2 SVGAGI, per germline. In DNA, the CDR3 is TGTGCCAGCAGTTCGCCGGGACAGGGAGGGGAGCCCCAGCATTTT. It yields the protein CASSSPGQGGEPQHF.

The chain has TRBV7-9 and TRBJ1-5, with TRBD1 matching 9 bases. Germline V lookup: CDR1 SEHNR, CDR2 FQNEAQ (reference sequence). Trimming removed 8 bases from V and 5 bases from J; junction bases left unmatched: 4. This CDR3 has 13 residues. Here the CDR3 DNA reads TGTGCCAGCGACAGGGGGTCTGATCAGCCCCAGCATTTT. This sequence encodes CASDRGSDQPQHF.

This chain links TRBV2 with TRBJ1-6, with 7 bases that match TRBD1. This CDR3 has 15 amino acids. Looked up from germline, CDR1 is SNHLY and CDR2 is FYNNEI. V was pared by 0 bases and J by 9 bases, with 5 bases of the junction left unmatched. The CDR3: CASSEAGQGGSPLHF. For the CDR3, the DNA is TGTGCCAGCAGTGAAGCCGGCCAGGGGGGTTCACCCCTCCACTTT.

The V and J genes are TRBV6-6 and TRBJ1-2; D uncertain. This CDR3 comprises 13 residues. The germline CDR1 and CDR2 sequences are MNHNY and SVGAGI (reference sequence). The V end lost 5 bases, the J end lost 7 bases, and 14 bases lay between the germline ends. CDR3 bases: TGTGCCAGCAGTCCGAGAAAGGAGGGTGGCTACACCTTC. Protein sequence: CASSPRKEGGYTF.

V usage is TRBV21-1 and J usage is TRBJ1-4; the table gives TRBD1 as D, unverified against the DNA. TRBV21-1 is a listed pseudogene. The CDR3 is made up of 16 amino acids. The DNA for the CDR3 is TGTGCCAGCAGCACGGGACAGGGACCTACTAATGAAAAACTGTTTTTT. Translating gives CASSTGQGPTNEKLFF.

In the case of this clone: An end of the junction differs from the germline gene, which may be a read error. J is TRBJ2-1 and V is TRBV6-6; 10 bases map to TRBD1. The CDR3 contains 11 residues. Germline V gene data show CDR1 as MNHNY and CDR2 as SVGAGI (reference sequence). Here the CDR3 DNA reads TGTGCCAGCGGAGGGACAGGGGAACAGCTCTTC. Its translation is CASGGTGEQLF.

V usage is TRBV6-1 and J usage is TRBJ1-1, with a weak D call TRBD1 (5 bases). V lost 2 bases, J lost 10 bases, and 17 bases lay in between. Germline assignment: CDR1 MNHNS and CDR2 SASEGT. This CDR3 spans 14 amino acids. CDR3 coding DNA: TGTGCCAGCAGTGAAAGTTCGGGGGAGATGGGAGCTTTCTTT. Translation gives CASSESSGEMGAFF.

The chain uses TRBV2 and TRBJ1-2; possible D gene TRBD1, 6 bases. CDR3 length: 12 amino acids. Looked up from germline, CDR1 is SNHLY and CDR2 is FYNNEI. V lost 11 bases, J lost 1 base, and 11 bases lay in between. The CDR3, as DNA: TGTGCCGGAAGGACAGATAACTATGGCTACACCTTC. Protein product: CAGRTDNYGYTF.